This T cell receptor beta chain was recovered during a study of response to subunit inactivated influenza vaccine. Trimming took 3 bases from V and 8 from J; bases not matched to a gene: 12. Germline V gene lookup returns CDR1 SGDLS and CDR2 YYNGEE. The CDR3 consists of 17 residues. This clonotype was recorded a few times. TCRdb processed the RT-PCR reads anew with MiXCR; each CDR3 protein has one entry. The data contain a few hundred thousand distinct CDR3 sequences, just over 20% of them singletons. The chain links TRBV9 to TRBJ1-4, with 11 bases that match TRBD1. The starting material was PBMCs from blood, obtained about 19 months after vaccination. This TCR came from a man between 45 and 75 years old who received an inactivated influenza vaccine. CDR3 region: CASSALLGQGANEKLFF. The CDR3 DNA reads as TGTGCCAGCAGCGCACTCCTCGGACAGGGGGCAAACGAAAAACTGTTTTTT.